Below are 10 T cell receptor beta chains sequenced from a single sample in a study of CXCR3-negative and CXCR3-positive naive CD8 T cells. Points from the study as a whole: Comparison of naive cells showed more hydrophobic TRB CDR3s in CXCR3-positive than in CXCR3-negative naive cells.

The libraries of TRB cDNA were constructed through 5' RACE using UMI labels. TCRdb reprocessed the 5' RACE reads, with one entry per CDR3 protein and no DNA. The sample totals approximately 130,000 distinct CDR3 sequences. These TCRs' antigens remain unknown. Sequencing was performed on naive CXCR3+ CD8+ T cells from blood. Described subset: CD45RO-CCR7+CD27+CD95- naive CD8+ T cells expressing CXCR3 (TNR3+). The receptors here all came from a human donor in good health. Some clones in this sample may be carry-over from other donors' samples.

The V gene is TRBV19, the J gene TRBJ1-1; TCRdb designates TRBD1, a call that cannot be tested without DNA. This CDR3 has 14 residues. Looked up from germline, CDR1 is LNHDA and CDR2 is SQIVND (reference sequence). The CDR3 protein is CASSSLRVKTEAFF.

This sequence joins TRBV2 and TRBJ1-1; lacking DNA, the TRBD1 call made by TCRdb goes unchecked. This CDR3 spans 14 amino acids. Germline-derived CDR1 and CDR2 are SNHLY and FYNNEI. CDR3 protein: CASTETRTNTEAFF.

The genes are TRBV12-3 or TRBV12-4 and TRBJ1-1; TCRdb gives TRBD1 as the D gene, but with no DNA this cannot be confirmed. This CDR3 spans 16 amino acids. CDR3 sequence: CASSPGQERMDTEAFF.

The V call is TRBV5-1, the J call TRBJ2-7. This CDR3 is built from 13 residues. Per the germline V gene, CDR1 is SGHRS and CDR2 is YFSETQ. CDR3 protein: CASSGGSSYEQYF.

The J gene is TRBJ2-5, the V gene TRBV15. The CDR3 contains 15 residues. The V gene's germline CDR1 is LNHNV and CDR2 YYDKDF (reference sequence). The CDR3 sequence: CATSRDRVGLETQYF.

The V call is TRBV29-1, the J call TRBJ2-7; the D call of TRBD2 rests on TCRdb alone, since no DNA is present to check it. The CDR3 loop spans 13 amino acids. CDR1 and CDR2 (germline): SQVTM, ANQGSEA. The CDR3 is CSVLRVGVSEQYF.

The genes are TRBV12-3 or TRBV12-4 and TRBJ2-2. There are 12 residues in the CDR3. The CDR3 here is CASSLPSRELFF.

J is TRBJ1-4 and V is TRBV30. The germline V gene has CDR1 GTSNPN and CDR2 SVGIG (reference sequence). The CDR3 consists of 16 residues. CDR3 sequence: CAWSVGVTAEAEKLFF. Full variable domain (outside the CDR3, taken from reference TRBV30 and TRBJ1-4): SQTIHQWPATLVQPVGSPLSLECTVEGTSNPNLYWYRQAAGRGLQLLFYSVGIGQISSEVPQNLSASRPQDRQFILSSKKLLLSDSGFYLCAWSVGVTAEAEKLFFGSGTQLSVL.

The rearrangement links TRBV28 to TRBJ2-2; the TCRdb D gene call, TRBD2, has no DNA to confirm it. The CDR3 loop spans 14 amino acids. CDR1 is MDHEN and CDR2 is SYDVKM in the germline V gene. CDR3 sequence reads: CASSQGLATGELFF.

The chain employs TRBV2 and TRBJ2-1; as DNA is missing, the TRBD2 call by TCRdb cannot be tested. The CDR3 has 16 amino acids. Germline lookup yields CDR1 SNHLY and CDR2 FYNNEI. The CDR3: CASSERDLGPYNEQFF.